This TCR beta chain was sequenced during a study of OX40 agonist ivuxolimab in advanced cancers. Study-wide context: Previous treatment with anti-PD-1, anti-PD-L1 or anti-CTLA-4 therapy was allowed; under 50% had received some.

The method was immunoSEQ multiplex PCR; TCRdb's version includes in-frame clones alone and lacks a portion of them. Here the sample spans over 100,000 clones, about 92% being singletons. Study-wide results and limits: The authors did not determine the antigen specificity of the expanded peripheral T cells.

Comments on this clone: Its specificity is unknown.

This CDR3 is 15 amino acids long. From germline, CDR1 is SGHTA and CDR2 FQGNSA. With 6 bases clipped from V and 3 bases from J, the junction kept 6 bases outside the gene matches. The chain carries TRBV7-2 and TRBJ1-2; the match to TRBD1 covers 11 bases. The clonotype originates from an adult with an advanced solid tumor such as melanoma, head and neck, liver or kidney cancer. The sample consisted of CD4+ or CD8+ T cells sorted from blood, taken in a trial of the OX40 agonist ivuxolimab. DNA of the CDR3: TGTGCCAGCAGTGCCCGGGACAGGGGGGACTATGGCTACACCTTC. It translates to CASSARDRGDYGYTF.